Given below is one TCR beta chain in context. Its antigen is as yet unknown. These data belong to a study of cytomegalovirus exposure and HLA in healthy donors. Study-wide context: The platform used for the 120 or so validation repertoires matched that of the 666 first-cohort repertoires, a later analysis reported.

Broader study findings: CMV antigen specificity of a few CMV-associated chains was confirmed in vitro. Diagnosis of cytomegalovirus status made by the classifier reportedly showed high specificity and sensitivity. Cytomegalovirus-associated status was assigned to 150 or so TCR beta chains.

The repertoire was sequenced with immunoSEQ multiplex PCR; TCRdb's copy has only in-frame clones and lacks some. The sample carries around 300,000 clones, around 85% recorded once. The CDR3 is 13 amino acids. V was cut by 5 bases and J by 2 bases, with 9 bases left in between. The germline gives CDR1 LNHDA, CDR2 SQIVND (reference sequence). What was sequenced was PBMCs. The chain is built from TRBV19 and TRBJ1-2; tentative D call: TRBD1 (5 bases). The clonotype was recovered from a woman aged 18 to 35 in good health and CMV-seronegative. The CDR3 nucleotides read TGTGCCAGTAGTCCAGGGATAAACTATGGCTACACCTTC. This codes for CASSPGINYGYTF.